This T cell receptor beta chain was found in a study of control samples from healthy donors and cancer patients. Germline assignment: CDR1 LNHDA and CDR2 SQIVND (reference sequence). The CDR3 is made up of 14 amino acids. Trimming removed 8 bases from V and 9 bases from J, with 17 bases in between. This clone was seen more than once but under ten times. Profiled with immunoSEQ multiplex PCR; TCRdb holds only in-frame clones, not every one. The sample yields about 180,000 clones, approximately 94% seen once. The chain links TRBV19 to TRBJ1-6, with D perhaps TRBD1 (6 bases). Sequenced: blood. The clonotype comes from a woman younger than 30 in good health. CDR3: CASWDPRGSSPLHF. In DNA, the CDR3 is TGTGCCAGTTGGGACCCAAGGGGGAGTTCACCCCTCCACTTT.